Listed here are 16 T cell receptor beta chains from one sample, sequenced in a study of T cells in Graves' hyperthyroidism and ophthalmopathy. Amplification yielded TCR beta CDR3 regions, with RNA transcripts as the source. TCR CDR3 underwent first-round RT-PCR with the HTBI primer set. TCRdb passed the multiplex PCR reads through MiXCR, listing each CDR3 protein once. Of hundreds of thousands of distinct CDR3 sequences in the sample, 35% to 45% were seen once. Sequencing input: blood. Source of these receptors: a man aged 18 to 29 with Graves' hyperthyroidism.

A few counts support this clonotype. The gene calls are TRBV19 and TRBJ2-5, with TRBD1 identical over 7 bases. V was pared by 5 bases and J by 2 bases, with 14 bases of the junction left unmatched. CDR3 size: 17 residues. Germline values: CDR1 LNHDA, CDR2 SQIVND (reference sequence). The CDR3 here is CASSFPSSGQPQETQYF. The CDR3 DNA sequence: TGTGCCAGTAGTTTCCCGTCCTCGGGACAGCCTCAAGAGACCCAGTACTTC.

This clonotype has at least ten counts. This chain links TRBV20-1 with TRBJ1-6; D gene uncertain. Trimming removed 6 bases from V and 0 bases from J, with 9 bases in between. Germline loops: CDR1 DFQATT, CDR2 SNEGSKA (reference sequence). The CDR3 covers 14 residues. The CDR3, as DNA: TGCAGTGCCCCGCAAGCCTCCTATAATTCACCCCTCCACTTT. This codes for CSAPQASYNSPLHF.

J is TRBJ1-4 and V is TRBV4-1; D gene ambiguous. CDR3 length: 18 residues. The V end was cut by 2 bases, the J end by 0 bases, with 16 bases between. Germline V CDR1 and CDR2: MGHRA, YSYEKL. DNA of the CDR3: TGCGCCAGCAGCCAAAACCCAACAGAAACAGCAACTAATGAAAAACTGTTTTTT. It translates to CASSQNPTETATNEKLFF.

This clonotype turned up a few times. Given a much more abundant clone one base away, this may be a read error. V is TRBV19 and J is TRBJ1-2, with D unresolved. Germline CDR1 LNHDA, CDR2 SQIVND (reference sequence). This CDR3 contains 9 residues. The ends were cut back, 8 bases at V and 12 bases at J, with 10 bases in the middle. CDR3 protein: CASGESNTF. The CDR3 nucleotides read TGTGCCAGTGGAGAGAGTAACACCTTC.

Notes on this clonotype: A much larger clone lies one base from this, so it may be a read error. V usage is TRBV12-3 or TRBV12-4 and J usage is TRBJ1-2, with TRBD1 matching over 7 bases. The CDR3 length is 15 residues. V lost 6 bases, J lost 6 bases, and 13 bases stayed unmatched. The CDR3 protein is CASRLRGTDNHGYTF. The CDR3 DNA is TGTGCCAGCAGGCTTCGGGGGACAGACAATCATGGCTACACCTTC.

This clonotype was seen at least ten times. CDR3 DNA sequence: TGTGCCACCAGTGATTTAGGGGGGGCGCAGGAGACCCAGTACTTC. Protein product: CATSDLGGAQETQYF. The chain carries TRBV24-1 and TRBJ2-5; weak D call: TRBD2 (7 bases). Germline lookup yields CDR1 KGHDR and CDR2 SFDVKD. The CDR3 contains 15 residues. Trimming removed 1 base at V and 5 bases at J, with 13 bases between.

The V call is TRBV7-3, the J call TRBJ1-1; tentatively, D is TRBD1 (5 bases). CDR1 is SGHTA and CDR2 is FQGTGA in the germline V gene. This CDR3 spans 14 amino acids. V shed 8 bases and J shed 5 bases, with 18 bases lying between them. Here the CDR3 reads CASRYGDGATEAFF. The CDR3 DNA sequence: TGTGCCAGCCGGTACGGTGACGGGGCGACTGAAGCTTTCTTT.

The chain combines TRBV12-3 or TRBV12-4 with TRBJ1-2; 8 bases align to TRBD1. The CDR3 is 16 amino acids. V shed 7 bases and J 2 bases; nucleotides not matched to a gene: 12. CDR3 nucleotide sequence: TGTGCCAGCACTTCCGAAGGGGACAGGCCAAACTATGGCTACACCTTC. Amino acid sequence: CASTSEGDRPNYGYTF.

Details on this clonotype: The junction departs from germline at one end; a sequencing error may be responsible. The J gene is TRBJ2-6, the V gene TRBV7-9; 7 bases align to TRBD1. CDR3 length equals 13 residues. Germline assignment: CDR1 SEHNR and CDR2 FQNEAQ (reference sequence). In DNA form, the CDR3 reads TGCGCCAGCAGCCAAGAGGGGGCTTTGGCTGAAGCTTTC. It translates to CASSQEGALAEAF.

J is TRBJ1-6 and V is TRBV25-1; tentatively, D is TRBD1 (5 bases). Trimming shortened V by 6 bases and J by 6 bases, and 12 bases separated the two germline ends. The CDR3 length is 14 residues. CDR1 is MGHDK and CDR2 is SYGVNS in the germline V gene. CDR3: CASSRYGGNSPLHF. The CDR3 coding sequence is TGTGCCAGCAGCCGCTATGGGGGTAATTCACCCCTCCACTTT.

The chain combines TRBV7-6 with TRBJ2-7; perhaps TRBD1 as D (6 bases). The CDR3 totals 15 residues. Trimming took 8 bases from V and 4 from J, leaving 21 bases between them. Germline-derived CDR1 and CDR2 are SGHVS and FNYEAQ. CDR3 in DNA: TGTGCCAGCGCTGGCACAGCGGCAGGGGATTACGAGCAGTACTTC. It codes for CASAGTAAGDYEQYF.

This clonotype was recorded a few times. V gene TRBV27 combines with J gene TRBJ1-1; D is ambiguous. V lost 5 bases and J lost 9, with 16 bases in between. The CDR3 totals 13 residues. Germline-derived CDR1 and CDR2 are MNHEY and SMNVEV (reference sequence). The CDR3 DNA reads as TGTGCCAGCAGTCTACGACATGGATATCAAGCTTTCTTT. Encoded protein: CASSLRHGYQAFF.

This clonotype was observed once. The chain carries TRBV10-3 and TRBJ1-5; D gene unclear. There are 12 residues in the CDR3. The germline CDR1 and CDR2 sequences are ENHRY and SYGVKD. CDR3 in amino acids: CAGSYSNQPQHF. The DNA of the CDR3 is TGTGCAGGAAGTTATAGCAATCAGCCCCAGCATTTT.

This clonotype was seen at least ten times. This sequence joins TRBV7-8 and TRBJ2-5, with D maybe TRBD2 (6 bases). Germline CDR1 SGHVS, CDR2 FQNEAQ. This CDR3 has 13 amino acids. V was shortened by 6 bases and J by 5 bases, with 13 bases between the two germline ends. The CDR3 region has the DNA TGTGCCAGCAGACCACTAGCCCGGGAGACCCAGTACTTC. This codes for CASRPLARETQYF.

This clonotype has more than one count but fewer than ten. The V call is TRBV9, the J call TRBJ2-3, with 10 bases fitting TRBD2. Germline assignment: CDR1 SGDLS and CDR2 YYNGEE. The V segment lost 4 bases and the J segment 5 bases; nucleotides outside the gene matches: 7. CDR3 length equals 15 residues. The CDR3 DNA sequence: TGTGCCAGCAGCCCTTGGACTAGCGGCAGAGATACGCAGTATTTT. It is translated as CASSPWTSGRDTQYF. The full variable domain, with the rest looked up from reference TRBV9 and TRBJ2-3, is DSGVTQTPKHLITATGQRVTLRCSPRSGDLSVYWYQQSLDQGLQFLIQYYNGEERAKGNILERFSAQQFPDLHSELNLSSLELGDSALYFCASSPWTSGRDTQYFGPGTRLTVL.

This clonotype was detected many times. The rearrangement uses TRBV12-3 or TRBV12-4 and TRBJ1-5; D gene ambiguous. This CDR3 contains 14 residues. Trimming cost V 2 bases and J 0 bases, with 5 bases left between them. CDR3 sequence: CASSLWGSNQPQHF. The CDR3, as DNA: TGTGCCAGCAGTTTATGGGGTAGCAATCAGCCCCAGCATTTT.